The rows below give T cell receptor beta chains drawn from one sample of a study of T cells after yellow fever vaccination. TCRdb re-called the 5' RACE reads with MiXCR, one entry per CDR3 protein. In the table there are a few hundred thousand distinct CDR3 sequences, roughly a sixth of which are singletons. The starting material was PBMCs, obtained around 5 days after the first yellow fever vaccination. All receptors come from a man in his late teens or twenties who received the YFV17D yellow fever vaccine. CDR3s include the opening cysteine and the closing phenylalanine or tryptophan. D genes are given only for firm matches. Only part of the rows carry a size: once, few, many, or a class if the clone is expanded.

J gene | D gene | V gene | clone size | CDR3 DNA | CDR3 protein
TRBJ2-1 | TRBD2 | TRBV5-1 | few | TGCGCCAGCAGCGCTCTAGCGGGGGTGGACAATGAGCAGTTCTTC | CASSALAGVDNEQFF
TRBJ2-1 | . | TRBV24-1 | few | TGTGCCACCAGTGATCGACTCATAAGGAGTAATGAGCAGTTCTTC | CATSDRLIRSNEQFF
TRBJ2-1 | . | TRBV9 | . | TGTGCCAGCAGCGTAGAAGGCTACCGGGGAGATGAGCAGTTCTTC | CASSVEGYRGDEQFF
TRBJ2-1 | TRBD2 | TRBV28 | few | TGTGCCAGCGGACGGACTAGCGCATTCAATGAGCAGTTCTTC | CASGRTSAFNEQFF
TRBJ1-4 | . | TRBV3-1 | few | TGTGCCAGCCTAAATTCACAGGGCCTTAATGAAAAACTGTTTTTT | CASLNSQGLNEKLFF
TRBJ1-1 | . | TRBV27 | few | TGTGCCAGCAGTTTACTTACCGGGTCGAAGAACACTGAAGCTTTCTTT | CASSLLTGSKNTEAFF
TRBJ2-1 | . | TRBV30 | . | TGTGCCTGGACCGCCCAGTTGGGAAATGAGCAGTTCTTC | CAWTAQLGNEQFF
TRBJ2-1 | . | TRBV6-4 | . | TGTGCCAGCAGACAGAACAATGAGCAGTTCTTC | CASRQNNEQFF
TRBJ2-2 | TRBD2 | TRBV4-1 | . | TGCGCCAGCAGCCAAGGGTTAGCGGGGGGCAAGGCCGGGGAGCTGTTTTTT | CASSQGLAGGKAGELFF
TRBJ2-7 | TRBD1 | TRBV5-1 | . | TGCGCCAGCACGACAGGGCCAATGGGCTACGAGCAGTACTTC | CASTTGPMGYEQYF
TRBJ1-1 | TRBD1 | TRBV7-2 | few | TGTGCCAGCAGCTTGGCAGGACAGGGGGGTGAAGCTTTCTTT | CASSLAGQGGEAFF
TRBJ1-5 | . | TRBV15 | once | TGTGCCACCAGCAGAGGGGCGGGCAGCAATCAGCCCCAGCATTTT | CATSRGAGSNQPQHF
TRBJ2-2 | . | TRBV7-3 | few | TGTGCCAGCAGCTTTTTAGGACAATGGGAGAACACCGGGGAGCTGTTTTTT | CASSFLGQWENTGELFF
TRBJ2-6 | . | TRBV7-2 | . | TGTGCCAGCAGCTTTCCCCGCGGGGGCGCTGGGGCCAACGTCCTGACTTTC | CASSFPRGGAGANVLTF
TRBJ1-3 | . | TRBV7-9 | few | TGTGCCAGCAGCCGACAGGCTACAAACACCATATATTTT | CASSRQATNTIYF
TRBJ1-2 | . | TRBV6-5 | once | TGTGCCAGATGGGGGGAGGGTGGCTACACCTTC | CARWGEGGYTF
TRBJ2-3 | TRBD1 | TRBV13 | . | TGTGCCAGCAGCTTGAGACAGGGTCGGCGCACAGATACGCAGTATTTT | CASSLRQGRRTDTQYF
TRBJ2-2 | TRBD1 | TRBV5-1 | . | TGCGCCAGCAGCAGAGACAGGGAAACCGGGGAGCTGTTTTTT | CASSRDRETGELFF
TRBJ2-3 | . | TRBV7-9 | many | TGTGCCAGCAGCTTAACCGGACTGGGGGCAGATACGCAGTATTTT | CASSLTGLGADTQYF
TRBJ1-2 | TRBD1 | TRBV20-1 | . | TGCAGTGCGACGGGACAGGGGGGTGGCTACACCTTC | CSATGQGGGYTF
TRBJ2-1 | . | TRBV7-2 | . | TGTGCCAGCAGCTTAAGTATGTACAATGAGCAGTTCTTC | CASSLSMYNEQFF
TRBJ2-5 | . | TRBV5-6 | . | TGTGCCAGCAGCTTGGGAGTGGGACCCGGGATGGAGACCCAGTACTTC | CASSLGVGPGMETQYF
TRBJ2-5 | . | TRBV15 | . | TGTGCCACCAGCAGCCAGGGGAAAGAGACCCAGTACTTC | CATSSQGKETQYF
TRBJ2-7 | . | TRBV5-1 | . | TGCGCCAGCAGCTTGTATGCGGTAAGCTCCTACGAGCAGTACTTC | CASSLYAVSSYEQYF
TRBJ1-1 | . | TRBV4-2 | few | TGTGCCAGCAGCCAAGTGGAGGGCGTTGAAGCTTTCTTT | CASSQVEGVEAFF
TRBJ1-5 | TRBD1 | TRBV20-1 | few | TGCAGTGCTACGACTTACCCCGCCGGGACAGGGGATTCTAATCAGCCCCAGCATTTT | CSATTYPAGTGDSNQPQHF
TRBJ1-5 | . | TRBV20-1 | . | TGCAGTGCCTCGGACACCATTAGCAATCAGCCCCAGCATTTT | CSASDTISNQPQHF